These 28 T cell receptor beta chains were sequenced from one sample in a study of cytomegalovirus exposure and HLA in healthy donors. TCRdb keeps only in-frame clones here, not all; method: immunoSEQ multiplex PCR. The sample shows 100,000 to 150,000 clones, roughly 90% of them seen only once. What was sequenced was PBMCs. These receptors originate from a man aged 25 to 45 in good health and CMV-seronegative.

This rearrangement joins TRBV6-4 to TRBJ2-1; 8 bases are shared with TRBD1. Germline assignment: CDR1 MRHNA and CDR2 SNTAGT. This CDR3 region has 15 residues. The V and J ends lost 5 bases and 8 bases, in that order; junction bases with no gene match: 11. The CDR3 loop is CASSRITGGSDEQFF. The CDR3 DNA sequence: TGTGCCAGCAGTCGGATAACAGGGGGTAGTGATGAGCAGTTCTTC.

This clone was observed a handful of times. The chain combines TRBV4-2 with TRBJ1-6; possible D gene TRBD1, 6 bases. Trimming removed 1 base from V and 10 bases from J, with 11 bases in between. The CDR3 loop spans 14 amino acids. Germline lookup yields CDR1 LGHNA and CDR2 YNFKEQ. The CDR3 protein is CASSQGQVDSPLHF. The CDR3 bases are TGTGCCAGCAGCCAAGGACAGGTTGACTCACCCCTCCACTTT.

This clone has only a few counts. V is TRBV27 and J is TRBJ2-7, with D perhaps TRBD1 (6 bases). CDR1 is MNHEY, CDR2 SMNVEV, per germline (reference sequence). V lost 4 bases and J 3 bases, leaving 7 bases between the germline ends. This CDR3 is 12 amino acids long. CDR3 loop: CASSSQGYEQYF. The CDR3 region has the DNA TGTGCCAGCAGTTCACAGGGCTACGAGCAGTACTTC.

This clone was recorded only once. The DNA of the CDR3 is TGTGCCAGCAGGCAACAGGGCAATTATGGCTACACCTTC. Residues: CASRQQGNYGYTF. The rearrangement uses TRBV5-6 and TRBJ1-2; possibly TRBD1 for D (6 bases). The V gene's germline CDR1 is SGHDT and CDR2 YYEEEE. The CDR3 is 13 residues long. Trimming stripped 5 bases from V and 5 bases from J, with 13 bases between.

The chain combines TRBV23-1 with TRBJ1-4, with TRBD1 matching 8 bases. TRBV23-1 is reported as an ORF; its role is uncertain. The CDR3 consists of 15 residues. V dropped 3 bases and J dropped 7; count of bases not matched to a gene: 7. The CDR3 protein is CASSHSRGRSEKLFF. The CDR3 nucleotides read TGCGCCAGCAGTCATTCCAGGGGGCGGAGTGAAAAACTGTTTTTT.

The chain uses TRBV19 and TRBJ1-1; the match to TRBD1 covers 9 bases. The CDR3 is 15 residues long. V trimming: 7 bases; J trimming: 4 bases; junction bases outside the gene matches: 10. From germline, CDR1 is LNHDA and CDR2 SQIVND (reference sequence). Here the CDR3 DNA reads TGTGCCAGTACCACTATAGTGACAGGGGGCACTGAAGCTTTCTTT. Translating it yields CASTTIVTGGTEAFF.

The chain links TRBV10-2 to TRBJ2-1; TRBD1 matches 12 bases. CDR3 length: 19 amino acids. Looked up from germline, CDR1 is WSHSY and CDR2 is SAAADI. V shed 2 bases, J shed 8 bases, and the junction held 16 bases outside the gene matches. DNA of the CDR3: TGCGCCAGCAGTGAGATATACCGGGACAGGGGGCCCCGCCGGGATGAGCAGTTCTTC. Translation: CASSEIYRDRGPRRDEQFF.

The V and J genes are TRBV25-1 and TRBJ1-2; TRBD1 might be the D (6 bases). The CDR3 has 14 residues. Germline CDR1 is MGHDK and CDR2 is SYGVNS. The V end lost 3 bases, the J end lost 2 bases, and 10 bases lay between the germline ends. CDR3 bases: TGTGCCAGCAGTGATGGTCAGGGGAACTATGGCTACACCTTC. This encodes CASSDGQGNYGYTF.

The gene calls are TRBV28 and TRBJ1-2, with 7 bases aligning to TRBD1. The CDR3 has 12 amino acids. The germline V gene has CDR1 MDHEN and CDR2 SYDVKM. J gave up 8 bases and V 2 bases, and 2 bases lay outside the gene matches. CDR3 in amino acids: CASSLQGEGYTF. CDR3 coding DNA: TGTGCCAGCAGTTTACAGGGGGAAGGCTACACCTTC.

The chain has TRBV18 and TRBJ1-3; 7 positions match TRBD1. The germline gives CDR1 KGHSH, CDR2 LQKENI. V trimming: 0 bases; J trimming: 0 bases; junction bases outside the gene matches: 5. The CDR3 covers 17 residues. The CDR3: CASSPPTGLSSGNTIYF. As DNA, the CDR3 is TGTGCCAGCTCACCACCGACAGGGCTAAGCTCTGGAAACACCATATATTTT.

V usage is TRBV6-6 and J usage is TRBJ2-5; D is possibly TRBD1 (8 bases). The CDR3 contains 15 residues. V was cut by 5 bases and J by 2 bases, with 15 bases left in between. From germline, CDR1 is MNHNY and CDR2 SVGAGI (reference sequence). CDR3 DNA sequence: TGTGCCAGCAGTCCAGACAGGGGAGGGCAAGAGACCCAGTACTTC. It specifies CASSPDRGGQETQYF.

The genes are TRBV5-1 and TRBJ1-1; the match to TRBD1 covers 12 bases. V shed 1 base and J 1 base; nucleotides not matched to a gene: 8. CDR1 SGHRS and CDR2 YFSETQ come from the germline V gene. CDR3 length: 18 amino acids. The CDR3 loop is CASSLWGQGAIGNTEAFF. The CDR3 coding sequence is TGCGCCAGCAGCTTGTGGGGACAGGGGGCAATCGGGAACACTGAAGCTTTCTTT.

The rearrangement uses TRBV25-1 and TRBJ2-7, with TRBD1 matching over 9 bases. V dropped 6 bases and J dropped 1; count of bases not matched to a gene: 4. The CDR3 spans 14 residues. The germline V gene has CDR1 MGHDK and CDR2 SYGVNS. The CDR3 bases are TGTGCCAGCAGCGGACAGGGGAAATCCTACGAGCAGTACTTC. Translating gives CASSGQGKSYEQYF.

This clone was observed a handful of times. The chain has TRBV11-2 and TRBJ1-6, with 8 nucleotides matching TRBD1. This CDR3 has 16 amino acids. Germline-derived CDR1 and CDR2 are SGHAT and FQNNGV. Unmatched junction bases numbered 5, after V lost 3 bases and J lost 4 bases. Here the CDR3 DNA reads TGTGCCAGCAGCTTGTACGGACAGGGTTATAATTCACCCCTCCACTTT. As protein: CASSLYGQGYNSPLHF.

The chain carries TRBV6-5 and TRBJ1-3; maybe TRBD1 (5 bases). V was trimmed by 6 bases and J by 0 bases, leaving 12 bases between them. The V gene's germline CDR1 is MNHEY and CDR2 SVGAGI. This CDR3 is built from 15 residues. The CDR3 loop is CASRGTANSGNTIYF. In DNA form, the CDR3 reads TGTGCCAGCAGGGGGACTGCAAACTCTGGAAACACCATATATTTT.

The CDR3 DNA reads as TGTGCCAGCGGGTACAGGGGGAATGAGCAGTTCTTC. Translated, it gives CASGYRGNEQFF. The rearrangement joins TRBV27 to TRBJ2-1; 8 nucleotides agree with TRBD1. The length of the CDR3 is 12 residues. CDR1 MNHEY and CDR2 SMNVEV come from the germline V gene (reference sequence). Trimming at V came to 8 bases and at J to 7 bases, leaving 4 bases not matched to a gene.

At least ten counts were recorded for this clone. V usage is TRBV7-9 and J usage is TRBJ2-7; tentatively, D is TRBD1 (5 bases). From germline, CDR1 is SEHNR and CDR2 FQNEAQ (reference sequence). Trimming took off 10 bases at V and 3 bases at J, with 10 bases between the two ends. The CDR3 consists of 11 residues. CDR3 nucleotide sequence: TGTGCCACCACAGGTAACTACGAGCAGTACTTC. The encoded protein is CATTGNYEQYF.

The genes are TRBV5-1 and TRBJ2-7, with TRBD1 identical over 10 bases. The junction had 4 bases not matched to a gene; V was cut back by 3 bases and J by 4 bases. CDR3 length equals 14 residues. The germline CDR1 and CDR2 sequences are SGHRS and YFSETQ. The CDR3 region is CASSSRQGAYEQYF. For the CDR3, the DNA is TGCGCCAGCAGCTCCAGACAGGGGGCTTACGAGCAGTACTTC.

The chain couples TRBV11-3 to TRBJ2-3, with D perhaps matching TRBD2 (7 bases). The germline CDR1 and CDR2 sequences are SGHNT and YENEEA. The CDR3 loop spans 14 amino acids. V lost 5 bases and J 6 bases, leaving 15 bases between the germline ends. The CDR3 sequence is CASSTSGGADTQYF. The CDR3 DNA follows: TGTGCCAGCAGCACCTCTGGGGGGGCGGATACGCAGTATTTT.

This rearrangement joins TRBV5-6 to TRBJ1-1; a possible D gene is TRBD1 (5 bases). Per germline, CDR1 SGHDT and CDR2 YYEEEE. This CDR3 has 13 amino acids. V was trimmed by 4 bases and J by 9 bases, leaving 16 bases between them. CDR3 sequence (DNA): TGTGCCAGCAGCACGGACATCGAGTCCAAAGCTTTCTTT. Its translation: CASSTDIESKAFF.

In nucleotides, the CDR3 is TGTGCCAGCAGTTCATGGGGGGGTACTAGCACAGATACGCAGTATTTT. Protein sequence: CASSSWGGTSTDTQYF. This chain joins TRBV6-5 and TRBJ2-3; 7 nucleotides line up with TRBD2. CDR1 is MNHEY and CDR2 is SVGAGI in the germline V gene. This CDR3 has 16 residues. V gave up 4 bases and J gave up 0 bases; unmatched junction bases: 7.

The chain recombines TRBV29-1 with TRBJ2-7, with D possibly being TRBD2 (5 bases). The CDR3 is made up of 13 amino acids. Germline V CDR1 and CDR2: SQVTM, ANQGSEA. V lost 1 base and J lost 3, with 10 bases in between. CDR3 nucleotides: TGCAGCGTTGAAGGCCCAGGAGGCTACGAGCAGTACTTC. This translates into CSVEGPGGYEQYF.

This clone has only one observation. This CDR3 is CASSADRFQPQHF. The CDR3 DNA sequence: TGTGCCAGCAGCGCTGACAGATTCCAGCCCCAGCATTTT. The chain carries TRBV6-5 and TRBJ1-5; D might be TRBD1 (5 bases). CDR1 is MNHEY, CDR2 SVGAGI, per germline. This CDR3 is 13 amino acids long. V gave up 6 bases and J gave up 7 bases, with 13 bases separating them.

V is TRBV14 and J is TRBJ1-3; perhaps TRBD1 as D (6 bases). Germline CDR1 SGHDN, CDR2 FVKESK. The ends were cut back, 0 bases at V and 4 bases at J, with 19 bases in the middle. This CDR3 has 18 residues. Written as DNA, the CDR3 is TGTGCCAGCAGCCAAGAGGGGGCCTCATCTAGTCTCGGAAACACCATATATTTT. It specifies CASSQEGASSSLGNTIYF.

This sequence joins TRBV6-1 and TRBJ2-2; 7 nucleotides match TRBD1. J lost 3 bases, V lost 5 bases, and 6 bases had no gene match. CDR1 and CDR2 (germline): MNHNS, SASEGT. The CDR3 contains 15 residues. In DNA, the CDR3 is TGTGCCAGCAGTCCTACAGGGGTGGACACCGGGGAGCTGTTTTTT. This translates into CASSPTGVDTGELFF.

The rearrangement links TRBV19 to TRBJ2-7; D might be TRBD1 (5 bases). This CDR3 spans 13 amino acids. V shed 4 bases and J shed 3 bases, with 10 bases lying between them. Germline CDR1 is LNHDA and CDR2 is SQIVND (reference sequence). The CDR3 here is CASSNRQGYEQYF. The DNA of the CDR3 is TGTGCCAGTAGTAATCGCCAGGGCTACGAGCAGTACTTC.

The genes are TRBV5-1 and TRBJ2-3, with a possible D match to TRBD1 (5 bases). CDR1 SGHRS and CDR2 YFSETQ come from the germline V gene. The CDR3 is made up of 16 amino acids. With 0 bases removed from V and 0 bases from J, the gap between germline ends came to 11 bases. The CDR3 sequence: CASSLGQPSSTDTQYF. DNA for the CDR3: TGCGCCAGCAGCTTGGGACAGCCTTCTAGCACAGATACGCAGTATTTT.

In DNA, the CDR3 is TGTGCCATCTCCCGAGACAACAATGAGCAGTTCTTC. This translates into CAISRDNNEQFF. The rearrangement joins TRBV10-3 to TRBJ2-1; D gene ambiguous. Trimming pared 8 bases from V and 5 bases from J, leaving 10 bases between. The CDR3 has 12 amino acids. The germline V gene has CDR1 ENHRY and CDR2 SYGVKD.